This T cell receptor beta chain was recorded in a study of blood T cell repertoires in COVID-19. Assay used: immunoSEQ multiplex PCR; TCRdb lists only in-frame clones, some missing. The sample shows about 64,000 clones, approximately 80% of them seen only once. Sequencing input: peripheral blood. This clonotype was obtained from a woman aged 60 to 75 with acute or convalescent COVID-19.

CDR3 DNA: TGTGCCAGCAGCTTAGGAGCAGCCTCGGGCATTCAGTACTTC. Translation gives CASSLGAASGIQYF. This chain joins TRBV11-3 and TRBJ2-4; D remains unclear. Germline CDR1 SGHNT, CDR2 YENEEA. This CDR3 contains 14 residues. V lost 1 base to trimming and J lost 9 bases, with 13 bases between them.